This T cell receptor beta chain appears in the sequencing data of a study of identical twins. Whole-study findings and limits: Sequences that were out-of-frame, alpha and twin-shared displayed an excess of low generation probability.

This clonotype appeared a few times. Its antigen is still unknown. Everyone who donated was a healthy Caucasian. Looked up from germline, CDR1 is SEHNR and CDR2 is FQNEAQ (reference sequence). V was trimmed by 5 bases and J by 6 bases, leaving 14 bases between them. CDR3 size: 14 residues. From the 5' RACE reads, TCRdb called clonotypes with MiXCR, one entry per CDR3 protein. The table lists 250,000 to 300,000 distinct CDR3 sequences, roughly 10% of them singletons. Separately, the same data were catalogued under a study of yellow fever vaccine responses in identical twins.

Specimen: CD8+ T cells sorted from blood. The receptor's source is a woman aged 18-35 years in good health. The J gene is TRBJ2-1, the V gene TRBV7-9; D is uncertain. The CDR3: CASSGYISVNEQFF. The DNA for the CDR3 is TGTGCCAGCAGCGGTTATATCTCGGTCAATGAGCAGTTCTTC.